This TCR beta chain was recorded in a study of T cell responses to AZD1222 COVID-19 vaccine. Study findings and constraints: Targeting of unmutated variant regions was reportedly seen in nearly half of spike-specific TCRs. Donors were largely white British and mainly female; clonal diversity was possibly underestimated. The study identified only five to seven AZD1222 recipients as seropositive at baseline. None of the repertoires were sampled until the peak T cell response had passed.

The CDR3 loop spans 15 amino acids. From germline, CDR1 is SGDLS and CDR2 YYNGEE. V was cut by 3 bases and J by 6 bases, with 16 bases left in between. The assay was immunoSEQ multiplex PCR, and TCRdb's table has in-frame clones only and misses some. This sample has 45,000 to 70,000 clones, with roughly 90% found just once. About this clone: Its antigen remains unidentified.

The sequencing used peripheral blood, collected 28 days after the second AZD1222 dose. The clonotype originates from an adult who received the AZD1222 COVID-19 vaccine. The genes are TRBV9 and TRBJ2-1, with TRBD2 as a possible D gene (6 bases). CDR3 sequence reads: CASSEGLLGPNEQFF. Written as DNA, the CDR3 is TGTGCCAGCAGCGAGGGACTCCTTGGTCCCAATGAGCAGTTCTTC.